The T cell receptor (beta chain) under discussion was sequenced for a study of T cells expressing NK-cell markers. TCRdb processed the 5' RACE reads again and assigns one entry to each CDR3 protein, with no DNA. The table lists around 260,000 distinct CDR3 sequences. This CDR3 is 15 amino acids long. The TCR comes from a woman aged 18 to 75 in good health. The chain joins TRBV23-1 to TRBJ2-1. TRBV23-1 is identified as an open reading frame with a role that is uncertain. Material for sequencing was blood T cells: a sorted CD56 or NKG2C T cell subset, CD4+ or CD8+ T cells, or bulk PBMC T cells (not recorded which). The CDR3 loop reads CASSQSYGAPNEQFF.